The 27 T cell receptor beta chains in this list originate from one sample, sequenced in a study of T-cell memory formation after mild COVID-19. TCRdb reprocessed the 5' RACE reads via MiXCR and lists one record per CDR3 protein. The repertoire holds over 150,000 distinct CDR3 sequences, with 20% to 25% as singletons. Sequenced sample: PBMCs or a T cell subset sorted from them (not recorded which). Receptors originate from an adult woman who had mild COVID-19 (a few samples of this study predate the infection). Cell type and time point are not known.

This chain connects TRBV15 to TRBJ2-5, with D possibly matching TRBD1 (5 bases). Germline V CDR1 and CDR2: LNHNV, YYDKDF (reference sequence). Trimming left V 1 base short and J 5 bases short, with 8 bases between. The CDR3 totals 13 residues. The CDR3 DNA is TGTGCCACCAGCAGAGGCAGGGTGGAGACCCAGTACTTC. Its translation is CATSRGRVETQYF. Combining the CDR3 with reference TRBV15 and TRBJ2-5 gives the whole variable domain DAMVIQNPRYQVTQFGKPVTLSCSQTLNHNVMYWYQQKSSQAPKLLFHYYDKDFNNEADTPDNFQSRRPNTSFCFLDIRSPGLGDTAMYLCATSRGRVETQYFGPGTRLLVL.

This clonotype was seen only a few times. The rearrangement uses TRBV24-1 and TRBJ2-1, with TRBD2 matching 8 bases. The CDR3 runs 14 residues. Germline assignment: CDR1 KGHDR and CDR2 SFDVKD. Trimming removed 6 bases from V and 8 bases from J; junction bases left unmatched: 8. The CDR3 loop is CATSRGPGGDEQFF. The CDR3 DNA reads TGTGCCACCAGTCGAGGTCCGGGGGGGGATGAGCAGTTCTTC.

This clonotype came up a few times. The J gene is TRBJ2-4, the V gene TRBV12-3 or TRBV12-4; possible D gene TRBD2, 5 bases. The CDR3 is 15 residues long. Trimming took 3 bases from V and 7 from J, leaving 16 bases between them. DNA for the CDR3: TGTGCCAGCAGTTTGAGGGAAGGGCGTAAGAACATTCAGTACTTC. Translated, it gives CASSLREGRKNIQYF.

This sequence joins TRBV4-1 and TRBJ2-3, with D possibly TRBD2 on 6 matching bases. The CDR3 has 16 amino acids. V lost 1 base and J lost 2, with 13 bases in between. Per germline, CDR1 MGHRA and CDR2 YSYEKL. CDR3 DNA: TGCGCCAGCAGCCAAGCGGGGACTTCGCTCACAGATACGCAGTATTTT. This codes for CASSQAGTSLTDTQYF.

This clonotype showed up just a few times. A much larger clone differs from this one at a single base, so this may be a read error. V gene TRBV9 combines with J gene TRBJ2-3; D remains ambiguous. Germline V CDR1 and CDR2: SGDLS, YYNGEE. Trimming left V 0 bases short and J 2 bases short, with 1 base between. This CDR3 is 12 amino acids long. CDR3 sequence (DNA): TGTGCCAGCAGCGTAGACACAGATACGCAGTATTTT. It codes for CASSVDTDTQYF.

There are many counts of this clonotype. The chain carries TRBV19 and TRBJ1-1; no firm D call. This CDR3 contains 14 residues. Trimming cost V 5 bases and J 6 bases, with 16 bases left between them. Germline CDR1 LNHDA, CDR2 SQIVND (reference sequence). Here the CDR3 DNA reads TGTGCCAGTAGTGTGGCCTCGGGTGTTCCTGAAGCTTTCTTT. This codes for CASSVASGVPEAFF.

The chain carries TRBV4-1 and TRBJ1-4, with D maybe TRBD1 (6 bases). Germline V CDR1 and CDR2: MGHRA, YSYEKL. The CDR3 sequence is 16 residues long. V lost 4 bases to trimming and J lost 4 bases, with 16 bases between them. The CDR3, as DNA: TGCGCCAGCAGCCCCCAGCCAGGGGTAGATAATGAAAAACTGTTTTTT. Translating it yields CASSPQPGVDNEKLFF.

In this sample, this clonotype turned up a few times. The rearrangement uses TRBV5-1 and TRBJ2-7; D possibly corresponds to TRBD2 (5 bases). Germline values: CDR1 SGHRS, CDR2 YFSETQ. V lost 1 base and J 0 bases, leaving 11 bases between the germline ends. The CDR3 runs 15 residues. Here the CDR3 reads CASSLLEDLSYEQYF. The DNA for the CDR3 is TGCGCCAGCAGCTTGTTGGAGGACCTCTCCTACGAGCAGTACTTC.

This clonotype was counted a few times. The rearrangement joins TRBV24-1 to TRBJ2-1; 7 bases align to TRBD2. CDR1 and CDR2 from the germline V gene are KGHDR and SFDVKD. The CDR3 has 16 amino acids. Trimming took 6 bases from V and 8 from J; bases not matched to a gene: 15. The CDR3 nucleotides are TGTGCCACCAGTATCCCCCGGTCCGGGGGGAGCCATGAGCAGTTCTTC. Translated, it gives CATSIPRSGGSHEQFF.

The rearrangement uses TRBV20-1 and TRBJ2-7; 7 bases line up with TRBD1. Trimming at V came to 8 bases and at J to 1 base, leaving 8 bases not matched to a gene. CDR3 length: 13 residues. Germline CDR1 reads DFQATT; CDR2 reads SNEGSKA (reference sequence). CDR3 region: CSTRTGDSYEQYF. CDR3 nucleotides: TGCAGTACCAGAACAGGGGATTCCTACGAGCAGTACTTC.

This clonotype was seen a few times. The genes are TRBV9 and TRBJ2-5, with a possible D match to TRBD2 (6 bases). The CDR3 has 15 residues. Germline values: CDR1 SGDLS, CDR2 YYNGEE. V lost 0 bases and J lost 5, with 14 bases in between. CDR3 sequence: CASSVGRVVGETQYF. The CDR3 DNA sequence: TGTGCCAGCAGCGTAGGGAGGGTGGTCGGGGAGACCCAGTACTTC.

J is TRBJ1-2 and V is TRBV27; the match to TRBD1 covers 9 bases. The CDR3 is 16 amino acids. The germline V gene has CDR1 MNHEY and CDR2 SMNVEV (reference sequence). Trimming removed 3 bases from V and 2 bases from J; junction bases left unmatched: 7. CDR3 region: CASSLLGQGENYGYTF. The CDR3 DNA is TGTGCCAGCAGTTTGTTGGGACAGGGAGAGAACTATGGCTACACCTTC.

This clonotype was recorded a few times. The V gene is TRBV10-3, the J gene TRBJ1-1; D gene ambiguous. CDR3 size: 14 residues. CDR1 ENHRY and CDR2 SYGVKD come from the germline V gene. Trimming shortened V by 2 bases and J by 0 bases, and 7 bases separated the two germline ends. The CDR3 sequence is CAISESSLNTEAFF. The DNA for the CDR3 is TGTGCCATCAGTGAGAGCAGTTTGAACACTGAAGCTTTCTTT.

V gene TRBV28 combines with J gene TRBJ2-7; tentatively, D is TRBD2 (6 bases). Germline V lookup: CDR1 MDHEN, CDR2 SYDVKM. The V end was cut by 5 bases, the J end by 2 bases, with 10 bases between. The CDR3 is 13 residues long. CDR3 residues: CASSNGGTYEQYF. The CDR3, as DNA: TGTGCCAGCAGTAATGGGGGGACCTACGAGCAGTACTTC.

The chain links TRBV6-2 or TRBV6-3 to TRBJ2-3, with a weak D call TRBD2 (7 bases). The CDR3 spans 15 residues. CDR1 MNHEY and CDR2 SVGEGT come from the germline V gene. Trimming removed 7 bases at V and 3 bases at J, with 17 bases between. CDR3 DNA: TGTGCCAGCACCCAGCGGGGAGGGGGGACAGATACGCAGTATTTT. Residues: CASTQRGGGTDTQYF.

Points on this clonotype: An end of the junction does not agree with germline; a read error may underlie this. The J gene is TRBJ1-2, the V gene TRBV19, with D uncertain. Germline V gene data show CDR1 as LNHDA and CDR2 as SQIVND (reference sequence). CDR3 length: 11 amino acids. CDR3 DNA sequence: TGTGCCAGTGGCGACGGGCCACCCCACTTCTTC. Translation gives CASGDGPPHFF.

This clonotype has more than one count but fewer than ten. Relative to the germline gene, one junction end is altered; a read error may explain this. The gene calls are TRBV24-1 and TRBJ2-5, with a tentative D call TRBD2 (6 bases). Germline lookup yields CDR1 KGHDR and CDR2 SFDVKD. CDR3 length equals 15 residues. DNA for the CDR3: TGTGCCACCAGTGATTTAGTAGCGGATCAAGAGACTCTGAACTTC. Amino acid sequence: CATSDLVADQETLNF.

This clonotype was observed a few times. J is TRBJ1-5 and V is TRBV28; the D is unclear. Trimming took 4 bases from V and 9 from J, leaving 7 bases between them. Germline V lookup: CDR1 MDHEN, CDR2 SYDVKM. The CDR3 consists of 11 residues. CDR3 in amino acids: CASSSPWPQHF. CDR3 bases: TGTGCCAGCAGTTCCCCCTGGCCCCAGCATTTT.

The chain combines TRBV7-9 with TRBJ1-1; a possible D gene is TRBD1 (5 bases). CDR3 size: 14 residues. The germline V gene encodes CDR1 SEHNR and CDR2 FQNEAQ (reference sequence). The V and J ends lost 5 bases and 5 bases respectively, with 15 bases between them. The CDR3 loop reads CASSARVGGTEAFF. CDR3 bases: TGTGCCAGCAGCGCTAGGGTTGGGGGAACTGAAGCTTTCTTT.

This rearrangement joins TRBV6-2 or TRBV6-3 to TRBJ1-2; possibly TRBD1 for D (5 bases). Trimming cost V 0 bases and J 8 bases, with 13 bases left between them. The germline CDR1 and CDR2 sequences are MNHEY and SVGEGT. CDR3 size: 14 residues. CDR3 coding DNA: TGTGCCAGCAGTTACTCGACGGAGGGGTCCGGCTACACCTTC. This encodes CASSYSTEGSGYTF.

This clonotype was counted only a few times. This sequence joins TRBV20-1 and TRBJ2-7; 14 nucleotides agree with TRBD2. The CDR3 is 17 residues long. CDR1 and CDR2 from the germline V gene are DFQATT and SNEGSKA (reference sequence). The trim removed 4 bases at V and 4 bases at J, leaving 12 bases unmatched. The CDR3 nucleotides read TGCAGTGCTACCGATGGGACTAGCGGGAGCAGGGGTTACGAGCAGTACTTC. Protein product: CSATDGTSGSRGYEQYF.

CDR3 protein: CSASPQVGSYNEQFF. Here the CDR3 DNA reads TGCAGTGCTAGTCCACAGGTGGGGTCCTACAATGAGCAGTTCTTC. The chain links TRBV20-1 to TRBJ2-1, with D maybe TRBD1 (5 bases). The CDR3 has 15 residues. Germline assignment: CDR1 DFQATT and CDR2 SNEGSKA (reference sequence). V lost 3 bases to trimming and J lost 1 base, with 13 bases between them.

The chain carries TRBV4-2 and TRBJ2-7, with 8 bases matching TRBD1. The CDR3 spans 16 residues. Losses at the gene ends were 0 bases for V and 2 bases for J; bases not matched to a gene: 6. Germline CDR1 LGHNA, CDR2 YNFKEQ. The CDR3 sequence is CASSQEYRDRTYEQYF. CDR3 DNA sequence: TGTGCCAGCAGCCAAGAATATCGGGACAGGACCTACGAGCAGTACTTC.

The table lists this clonotype with a count of one. The chain is built from TRBV7-9 and TRBJ2-1, with a weak D call TRBD2 (6 bases). Germline loops: CDR1 SEHNR, CDR2 FQNEAQ (reference sequence). The CDR3 has 16 residues. Deletions cut 1 base from V and 3 bases from J, with 13 bases between. The CDR3 here is CASSLGVLAFYNEQFF. The CDR3 region has the DNA TGTGCCAGCAGCTTAGGGGTTCTAGCGTTCTACAATGAGCAGTTCTTC. Looking up the rest from reference TRBV7-9 and TRBJ2-1 gives the full variable domain: DTGVSQNPRHKITKRGQNVTFRCDPISEHNRLYWYRQTLGQGPEFLTYFQNEAQLEKSRLLSDRFSAERPKGSFSTLEIQRTEQGDSAMYLCASSLGVLAFYNEQFFGPGTRLTVL.

This rearrangement joins TRBV5-6 to TRBJ2-2, with D perhaps matching TRBD1 or TRBD2 (5 bases each). The CDR3 loop spans 15 amino acids. CDR1 is SGHDT, CDR2 YYEEEE, per germline. Trimming pared 6 bases from V and 3 bases from J, leaving 15 bases between. The CDR3 region has the DNA TGTGCCAGCATTCCTGGGGGAACTTACACCGGGGAGCTGTTTTTT. Translation gives CASIPGGTYTGELFF.

This clonotype was picked up one time. This chain links TRBV20-1 with TRBJ1-1; no definite D call. With 3 bases removed from V and 11 bases from J, the gap between germline ends came to 16 bases. This CDR3 is 12 amino acids long. The germline V gene has CDR1 DFQATT and CDR2 SNEGSKA (reference sequence). The CDR3 nucleotides read TGCAGTGCTAGGGGGATGGAGGTGCGGGCTTTCTTT. It codes for CSARGMEVRAFF.

A few counts support this clonotype. The J gene is TRBJ2-1, the V gene TRBV25-1, with D tentatively TRBD1 or TRBD2 (6 bases each). The germline V and J ends were trimmed by 2 bases and 4 bases, with 9 bases remaining between them. Germline CDR1 and CDR2: MGHDK and SYGVNS. The length of the CDR3 is 14 residues. CDR3 protein: CASSEGGLYNEQFF. The CDR3 DNA is TGTGCCAGCAGTGAAGGGGGGCTTTACAATGAGCAGTTCTTC.